Sequencing of this T cell receptor (beta chain) was carried out in a study of CD4 T cells in relation to SARS-CoV-2 and coronaviruses. Whole-study context: Convalescent donors were aged roughly 21 to 80, with median about 40 years.

CDR3 length: 15 residues. The junction had 5 bases not matched to a gene; V was cut back by 8 bases and J by 4 bases. Germline values: CDR1 LGHDT, CDR2 YNNKEL (reference sequence). Details on this clone: What it binds is not known.

Findings and caveats of the study: Culture-expanded clones reflect memory recall rather than primary priming during culture.

The data were produced by immunoSEQ multiplex PCR, yet TCRdb's version contains in-frame clones alone and is incomplete. The data contain about 54,000 clones, about 90% of them singletons. The sample taken for sequencing was naive CD4+ T cells from PBMCs. Subset defined: naive CD4+ T cells isolated by negative enrichment. The V and J genes are TRBV3-1 (or the pseudogene TRBV3-2) and TRBJ2-1, with 13 bases fitting TRBD2. The sequence was obtained from an adult with COVID-19. Written as DNA, the CDR3 is TGTGCCAGCTCCCGGACTAGCGGGGGATACAATGAGCAGTTCTTC. This encodes CASSRTSGGYNEQFF.